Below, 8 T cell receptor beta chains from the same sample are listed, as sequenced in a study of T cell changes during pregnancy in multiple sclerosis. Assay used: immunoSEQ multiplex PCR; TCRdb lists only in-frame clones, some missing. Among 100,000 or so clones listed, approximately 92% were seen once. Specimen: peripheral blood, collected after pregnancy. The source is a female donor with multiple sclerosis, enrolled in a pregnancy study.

In nucleotides, the CDR3 is TGTGCCAGCAGGGGGGACAGCTGGAGTACGCAGTATTTT. This translates into CASRGDSWSTQYF. V and J are TRBV27 and TRBJ2-3; TRBD1 agrees at 7 bases. The CDR3 loop spans 13 amino acids. The junction had 8 bases not matched to a gene; V was cut back by 6 bases and J by 8 bases. In germline, CDR1 is MNHEY, CDR2 SMNVEV (reference sequence).

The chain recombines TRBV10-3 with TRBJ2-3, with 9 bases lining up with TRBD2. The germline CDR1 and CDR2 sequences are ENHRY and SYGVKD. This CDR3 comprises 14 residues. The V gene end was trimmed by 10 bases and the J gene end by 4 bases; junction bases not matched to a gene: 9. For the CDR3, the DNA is TGTGCCACGGAGGCGGGAGGGCCCTCAGATACGCAGTATTTT. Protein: CATEAGGPSDTQYF.

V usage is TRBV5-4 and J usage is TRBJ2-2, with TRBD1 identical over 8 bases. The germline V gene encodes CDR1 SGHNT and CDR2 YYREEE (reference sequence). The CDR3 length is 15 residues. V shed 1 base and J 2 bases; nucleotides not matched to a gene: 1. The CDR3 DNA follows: TGTGCCAGCAGCTTGCAGGGGGCAAACACCGGGGAGCTGTTTTTT. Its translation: CASSLQGANTGELFF.

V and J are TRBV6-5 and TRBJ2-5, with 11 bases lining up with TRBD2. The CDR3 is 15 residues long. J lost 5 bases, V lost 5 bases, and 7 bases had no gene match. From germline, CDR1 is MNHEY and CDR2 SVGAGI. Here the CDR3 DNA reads TGTGCCAGCAGTCCGTGGACTAGCGGGCTCGAGACCCAGTACTTC. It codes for CASSPWTSGLETQYF.

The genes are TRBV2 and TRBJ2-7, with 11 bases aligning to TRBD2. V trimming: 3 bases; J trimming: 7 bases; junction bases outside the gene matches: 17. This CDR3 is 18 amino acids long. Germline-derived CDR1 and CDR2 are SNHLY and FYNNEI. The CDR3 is CASSDLGLAGGGKEEQYF. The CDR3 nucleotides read TGTGCCAGCAGTGATCTTGGGCTAGCGGGAGGAGGAAAGGAAGAGCAGTACTTC. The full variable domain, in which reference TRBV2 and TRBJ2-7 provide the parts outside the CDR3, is EPEVTQTPSHQVTQMGQEVILRCVPISNHLYFYWYRQILGQKVEFLVSFYNNEISEKSEIFDDQFSVERPDGSNFTLKIRSTKLEDSAMYFCASSDLGLAGGGKEEQYFGPGTRLTVT.

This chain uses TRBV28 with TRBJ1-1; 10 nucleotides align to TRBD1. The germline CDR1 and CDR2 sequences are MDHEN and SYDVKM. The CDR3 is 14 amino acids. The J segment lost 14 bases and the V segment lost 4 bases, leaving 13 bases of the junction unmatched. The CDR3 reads CASSWGPGQGLRFF. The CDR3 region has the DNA TGTGCCAGCAGTTGGGGTCCGGGACAGGGGTTGAGATTCTTT.

As DNA, the CDR3 is TGCGCCAGCAGCTTGGCCGAAGGACAAACTGTCTATGGCTACACCTTC. Amino acids: CASSLAEGQTVYGYTF. The rearrangement joins TRBV5-1 to TRBJ1-2, with TRBD1 as a possible D gene (5 bases). CDR1 is SGHRS, CDR2 YFSETQ, per germline. Trimming shortened V by 0 bases and J by 4 bases, and 16 bases separated the two germline ends. The CDR3 is made up of 16 amino acids.

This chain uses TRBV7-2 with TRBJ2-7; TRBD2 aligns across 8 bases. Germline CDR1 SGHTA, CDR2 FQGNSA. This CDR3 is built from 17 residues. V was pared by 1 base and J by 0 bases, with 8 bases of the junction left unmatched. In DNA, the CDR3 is TGTGCCAGCAGCTTAGGGGGTGGCGGGAGGTCCTCCTACGAGCAGTACTTC. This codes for CASSLGGGGRSSYEQYF. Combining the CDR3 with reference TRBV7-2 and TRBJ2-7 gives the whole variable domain GAGVSQSPSNKVTEKGKDVELRCDPISGHTALYWYRQSLGQGLEFLIYFQGNSAPDKSGLPSDRFSAERTGGSVSTLTIQRTQQEDSAVYLCASSLGGGGRSSYEQYFGPGTRLTVT.